These 9 T cell receptor beta chains came from one sample sequenced in a study of cytomegalovirus exposure and HLA in healthy donors. The PCR contained 60 Vbeta and 13 Jbeta primers. Clones were read by immunoSEQ multiplex PCR, and TCRdb kept only the in-frame ones, dropping some. Of some 90,000 clones in the sample, 70% to 85% were seen once. Source material: PBMCs. The receptor source for this set is a man between 60 and 70 years old in good health and CMV-seronegative.

The chain couples TRBV5-1 to TRBJ2-7; the match to TRBD2 covers 11 bases. The CDR3 totals 17 residues. Germline V lookup: CDR1 SGHRS, CDR2 YFSETQ. The V and J ends lost 2 bases and 2 bases, in that order; junction bases with no gene match: 9. The DNA of the CDR3 is TGCGCCAGCAGCTTCTCGATGACTAGCGGGACTCCCTACGAGCAGTACTTC. It translates to CASSFSMTSGTPYEQYF. Full variable domain (outside the CDR3, taken from reference TRBV5-1 and TRBJ2-7): KAGVTQTPRYLIKTRGQQVTLSCSPISGHRSVSWYQQTPGQGLQFLFEYFSETQRNKGNFPGRFSGRQFSNSRSEMNVSTLELGDSALYLCASSFSMTSGTPYEQYFGPGTRLTVT.

The rearrangement links TRBV28 to TRBJ1-1; D remains ambiguous. Germline V gene data show CDR1 as MDHEN and CDR2 as SYDVKM. The CDR3 totals 11 residues. V lost 11 bases, J lost 2 bases, and 9 bases lay in between. CDR3 loop: CAVGTNTEAFF. The CDR3 DNA sequence: TGTGCCGTGGGCACTAACACTGAAGCTTTCTTT.

CDR3 loop: CSVRLAGGSGEQYF. The CDR3 region has the DNA TGCAGCGTAAGACTAGCGGGAGGTTCGGGAGAGCAGTACTTC. This chain uses TRBV29-1 with TRBJ2-7; TRBD2 matches at 13 bases. Looked up from germline, CDR1 is SQVTM and CDR2 is ANQGSEA. J lost 7 bases, V lost 6 bases, and 9 bases had no gene match. This CDR3 is 14 amino acids long.

The chain couples TRBV6-1 to TRBJ1-1; 10 positions match TRBD1. The germline V gene has CDR1 MNHNS and CDR2 SASEGT. V gave up 6 bases and J gave up 3 bases; unmatched junction bases: 7. This CDR3 is built from 15 residues. The CDR3 nucleotides are TGTGCCAGCAGGGGGGGGACAGGGGTTCACACTGAAGCTTTCTTT. Encoded protein: CASRGGTGVHTEAFF.

The chain uses TRBV11-2 and TRBJ2-7, with D tentatively TRBD1 (5 bases). Trimming took 4 bases from V and 0 from J, leaving 16 bases between them. In germline, CDR1 is SGHAT, CDR2 FQNNGV. This CDR3 region has 16 residues. The CDR3 DNA follows: TGTGCCAGCAGCTCGACAACGCAGGGAACCTCCTACGAGCAGTACTTC. Its protein product is CASSSTTQGTSYEQYF.

This chain links TRBV9 with TRBJ1-1, with TRBD1 as a possible D gene (5 bases). This CDR3 has 14 residues. Trimming took off 4 bases at V and 7 bases at J, with 17 bases between the two ends. CDR1 is SGDLS, CDR2 YYNGEE, per germline. The CDR3 bases are TGTGCCAGCAGCTACGAGCCAGGGTTGGATGAAGCTTTCTTT. It translates to CASSYEPGLDEAFF.

The chain carries TRBV4-2 and TRBJ2-7, with 7 bases aligning to TRBD2. The CDR3 is 16 residues long. Trimming took 0 bases from V and 2 from J; bases not matched to a gene: 7. The germline CDR1 and CDR2 sequences are LGHNA and YNFKEQ. CDR3 in DNA: TGTGCCAGCAGCCAAGAAGTGGGGGAGGGCGCCTACGAGCAGTACTTC. Its protein is CASSQEVGEGAYEQYF.

The chain recombines TRBV7-8 with TRBJ1-2; D gene ambiguous. The germline V gene encodes CDR1 SGHVS and CDR2 FQNEAQ. With 5 bases removed from V and 6 bases from J, the gap between germline ends came to 16 bases. The CDR3 totals 14 residues. The CDR3 region is CASSISDARDGYTF. DNA of the CDR3: TGTGCCAGCAGCATAAGCGACGCCCGGGATGGCTACACCTTC.

The chain carries TRBV5-6 and TRBJ2-3; maybe TRBD2 (5 bases). The V end lost 0 bases, the J end lost 4 bases, and 12 bases lay between the germline ends. This CDR3 contains 15 residues. Looked up from germline, CDR1 is SGHDT and CDR2 is YYEEEE. The CDR3 spells CASSLDVGVADTQYF. DNA of the CDR3: TGTGCCAGCAGCTTGGATGTGGGAGTGGCAGATACGCAGTATTTT.